This T cell receptor beta chain is from a study of OX40 agonist ivuxolimab in advanced cancers. Profiled with immunoSEQ multiplex PCR; TCRdb holds only in-frame clones, not every one. Of some 60,000 clones listed, under 85% were seen once; the top ten hold about 4.7%. Only one count was recorded for this clone. Trimming took 6 bases from V and 0 from J, leaving 10 bases between them. Germline V gene lookup returns CDR1 MRHNA and CDR2 SNTAGT. CDR3 length: 14 residues. The clonotype was recovered from an adult with an advanced solid tumor such as melanoma, head and neck, liver or kidney cancer. The chain joins TRBV6-4 to TRBJ2-3, with D unclear. The sample was CD4+ or CD8+ T cells sorted from blood, taken in a trial of the OX40 agonist ivuxolimab. The CDR3 DNA sequence: TGTGCCAGCAGCCAGGACCTTAGCACAGATACGCAGTATTTT. Amino acids: CASSQDLSTDTQYF.